The 18 T cell receptor beta chains below were found in one sample sequenced in a study of blood T cell repertoires in COVID-19. Data came from immunoSEQ multiplex PCR; TCRdb stores just in-frame clones and leaves some out. The sample consists of 140,000 to 150,000 clones, 75% to 85% of them appearing once. The sequenced sample consisted of peripheral blood. Every receptor here comes from a man between 60 and 75 years old with active or convalescent COVID-19.

The chain links TRBV29-1 to TRBJ1-4; tentative D call: TRBD1 (5 bases). The CDR3 is made up of 12 amino acids. Trimming cost V 4 bases and J 6 bases, with 9 bases left between them. Germline CDR1 and CDR2: SQVTM and ANQGSEA. In DNA form, the CDR3 reads TGCAGCGTTGCCAGGGTTGATGAAAAACTGTTTTTT. This sequence encodes CSVARVDEKLFF.

This clone was observed a single time. The chain combines TRBV10-2 with TRBJ2-5; a weak D match, TRBD1 (5 bases). Germline CDR1 reads WSHSY; CDR2 reads SAAADI. Trimming stripped 4 bases from V and 2 bases from J, with 8 bases between. CDR3 length equals 13 residues. For the CDR3, the DNA is TGCGCCAGCAGTGGGACAAGACAAGAGACCCAGTACTTC. The encoded protein is CASSGTRQETQYF.

The count of this clone is one. The rearrangement uses TRBV7-9 and TRBJ2-2; TRBD1 might be the D (6 bases). The V gene's germline CDR1 is SEHNR and CDR2 FQNEAQ (reference sequence). The CDR3 has 14 residues. Trimming shortened V by 5 bases and J by 6 bases, and 13 bases separated the two germline ends. CDR3 region: CASSEIQGPGELFF. The CDR3 region has the DNA TGTGCCAGCAGCGAGATACAGGGTCCCGGGGAGCTGTTTTTT.

The chain carries TRBV6-5 and TRBJ1-2; D remains ambiguous. Trimming cost V 7 bases and J 4 bases, with 16 bases left between them. This CDR3 comprises 14 residues. The germline gives CDR1 MNHEY, CDR2 SVGAGI. The CDR3 DNA sequence: TGTGCCAGCACCGACACATCAACTTTCTATGGCTACACCTTC. Its protein product is CASTDTSTFYGYTF.

This rearrangement joins TRBV6-6 to TRBJ2-7, with a possible D match to TRBD1 (6 bases). The CDR3 has 12 amino acids. The germline V and J ends were trimmed by 6 bases and 7 bases, with 13 bases remaining between them. CDR1 is MNHNY and CDR2 is SVGAGI in the germline V gene (reference sequence). The CDR3 sequence: CASSPGVGEQYV. The CDR3 nucleotides read TGTGCCAGCAGCCCAGGGGTTGGAGAGCAGTACGTC.

The table lists this clone with a count of one. This chain links TRBV6-2 or TRBV6-3 with TRBJ2-7; 7 bases align to TRBD1. The CDR3 spans 13 residues. Germline lookup yields CDR1 MNHEY and CDR2 SVGEGT. Trimming took 2 bases from V and 3 from J; bases not matched to a gene: 1. In nucleotides, the CDR3 is TGTGCCAGCAGTTACCAGGGGGTCTACGAGCAGTACGTC. Protein product: CASSYQGVYEQYV.

The V gene is TRBV2, the J gene TRBJ2-5, with 8 bases fitting TRBD2. CDR1 and CDR2 (germline): SNHLY, FYNNEI. The CDR3 loop spans 16 amino acids. V dropped 0 bases and J dropped 4; count of bases not matched to a gene: 7. The CDR3 spells CASSEASGGPGETQYF. In DNA form, the CDR3 reads TGTGCCAGCAGTGAAGCCTCGGGGGGGCCTGGAGAGACCCAGTACTTC.

The rearrangement uses TRBV2 and TRBJ2-2; 10 bases are a match to TRBD2. J lost 4 bases, V lost 11 bases, and 7 bases had no gene match. This CDR3 has 14 residues. Germline CDR1 is SNHLY and CDR2 is FYNNEI. CDR3 protein: CAQASGSGTGELFF. As DNA, the CDR3 is TGTGCCCAGGCTAGCGGGAGTGGCACCGGGGAGCTGTTTTTT.

This sequence joins TRBV7-2 and TRBJ1-2; D is ambiguous. Germline V gives CDR1 SGHTA, CDR2 FQGNSA. Between the trimmed V and J ends, which lost 0 bases and 6 bases, there was a span of 17 bases. This CDR3 contains 16 residues. CDR3 bases: TGTGCCAGCAGCTTAGCCCCCCATGAAAGAGGGAATGGCTACACCTTC. Residues: CASSLAPHERGNGYTF. The variable domain in full, completed from reference TRBV7-2 and TRBJ1-2, reads GAGVSQSPSNKVTEKGKDVELRCDPISGHTALYWYRQSLGQGLEFLIYFQGNSAPDKSGLPSDRFSAERTGGSVSTLTIQRTQQEDSAVYLCASSLAPHERGNGYTFGSGTRLTVV.

CDR3 amino acids: CASSPEGGHSNQPQHF. Here the CDR3 DNA reads TGTGCCAGCTCACCAGAAGGGGGACACAGCAATCAGCCCCAGCATTTT. The rearrangement joins TRBV18 to TRBJ1-5; perhaps TRBD1 as D (6 bases). The CDR3 spans 16 residues. Germline CDR1 KGHSH, CDR2 LQKENI. Trimming removed 2 bases from V and 1 base from J, with 12 bases in between.

The chain is built from TRBV30 and TRBJ1-2, with 9 bases identical to TRBD1. V lost 7 bases to trimming and J lost 8 bases; unmatched junction nucleotides: 17. The CDR3 length is 15 residues. Germline values: CDR1 GTSNPN, CDR2 SVGIG (reference sequence). Here the CDR3 DNA reads TGTGCCTTCTACCGGGACAGGGCATTCACGCGCGGCTACACCTTC. This gives the protein CAFYRDRAFTRGYTF.

The chain has TRBV19 and TRBJ1-5; TRBD1 agrees at 12 bases. This CDR3 contains 16 residues. The germline gives CDR1 LNHDA, CDR2 SQIVND (reference sequence). Losses at the gene ends were 1 base for V and 4 bases for J; bases not matched to a gene: 2. The CDR3 DNA sequence: TGTGCCAGTAGTATAGGGGACAGGGGGCTTAATCAGCCCCAGCATTTT. Amino acids: CASSIGDRGLNQPQHF.

The chain joins TRBV27 to TRBJ2-5; D ambiguous. Trimming removed 0 bases from V and 2 bases from J, with 7 bases in between. The CDR3 has 14 amino acids. CDR1 and CDR2 (germline): MNHEY, SMNVEV (reference sequence). CDR3 protein: CASSLSARQETQYF. The CDR3 DNA is TGTGCCAGCAGTTTATCGGCACGTCAAGAGACCCAGTACTTC.

With regard to this clone: The sample carries other DNA sequences with the same CDR3. V is TRBV27 and J is TRBJ1-5; D remains ambiguous. The CDR3 runs 13 residues. Trimming took off 3 bases at V and 3 bases at J, with 6 bases between the two ends. Per germline, CDR1 MNHEY and CDR2 SMNVEV (reference sequence). The CDR3 DNA reads TGTGCCAGCAGTTTGGCCTTCAATCAGCCCCAGCATTTT. Its protein is CASSLAFNQPQHF.

The chain uses TRBV11-2 and TRBJ2-1; D gene uncertain. This CDR3 is built from 13 residues. Trimming removed 1 base at V and 6 bases at J, with 7 bases between. Per germline, CDR1 SGHAT and CDR2 FQNNGV. The CDR3 nucleotides read TGTGCCAGCAGCTTAGCTAGGAGCAATGAGCAGTTCTTC. It is translated as CASSLARSNEQFF. The full variable domain, completed using reference TRBV11-2 and TRBJ2-1, is EAGVAQSPRYKIIEKRQSVAFWCNPISGHATLYWYQQILGQGPKLLIQFQNNGVVDDSQLPKDRFSAERLKGVDSTLKIQPAKLEDSAVYLCASSLARSNEQFFGPGTRLTVL.

Only one count was recorded for this clone. V is TRBV27 and J is TRBJ1-1; possibly TRBD1 for D (5 bases). Germline-derived CDR1 and CDR2 are MNHEY and SMNVEV (reference sequence). This CDR3 contains 12 residues. V lost 8 bases, J lost 11 bases, and 18 bases lay in between. The CDR3 loop is CASAGGGGGAFF. The CDR3 bases are TGTGCCAGCGCGGGTGGGGGAGGAGGCGCTTTCTTT.

J is TRBJ2-7 and V is TRBV5-6; 11 bases map to TRBD2. Trimming removed 4 bases from V and 5 bases from J; junction bases left unmatched: 17. The CDR3 is 18 amino acids. Germline values: CDR1 SGHDT, CDR2 YYEEEE. The CDR3 DNA reads as TGTGCCAGCAGCCCACTAGCGGGAGCAGACCTTGTGATAAACGAGCAGTACGTC. Its translation is CASSPLAGADLVINEQYV.

The chain combines TRBV6-5 with TRBJ1-6, with D perhaps TRBD1 (6 bases). The CDR3 has 13 amino acids. Germline CDR1 MNHEY, CDR2 SVGAGI. Trimming stripped 7 bases from V and 5 bases from J, with 9 bases between. The CDR3 protein is CASTGQNNSPLHF. The CDR3, as DNA: TGTGCCAGCACCGGACAGAATAATTCACCCCTCCACTTT.